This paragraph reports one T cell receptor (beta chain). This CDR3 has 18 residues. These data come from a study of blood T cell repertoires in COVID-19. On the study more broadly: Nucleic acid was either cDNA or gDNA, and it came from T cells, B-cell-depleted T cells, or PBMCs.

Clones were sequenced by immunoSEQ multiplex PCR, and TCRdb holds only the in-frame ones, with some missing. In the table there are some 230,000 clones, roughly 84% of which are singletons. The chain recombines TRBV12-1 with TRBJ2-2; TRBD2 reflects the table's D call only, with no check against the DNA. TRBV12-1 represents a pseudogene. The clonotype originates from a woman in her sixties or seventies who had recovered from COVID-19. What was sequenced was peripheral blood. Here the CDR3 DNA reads TGTGCCAGCAGCTTTGCACCCCGGAGGCTGTGGAACACCGGGGAGCTGTTTTTT. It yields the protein CASSFAPRRLWNTGELFF.